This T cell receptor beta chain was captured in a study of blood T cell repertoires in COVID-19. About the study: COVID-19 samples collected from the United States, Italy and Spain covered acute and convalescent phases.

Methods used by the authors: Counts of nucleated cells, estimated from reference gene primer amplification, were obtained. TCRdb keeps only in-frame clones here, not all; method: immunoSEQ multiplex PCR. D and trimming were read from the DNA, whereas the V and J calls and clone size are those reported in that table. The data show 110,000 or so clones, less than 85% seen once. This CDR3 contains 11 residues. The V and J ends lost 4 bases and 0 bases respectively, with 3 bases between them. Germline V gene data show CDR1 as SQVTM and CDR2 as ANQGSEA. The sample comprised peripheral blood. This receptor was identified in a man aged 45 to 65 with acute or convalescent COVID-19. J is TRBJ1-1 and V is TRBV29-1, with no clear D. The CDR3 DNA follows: TGCAGCGTTGTTATGAACACTGAAGCTTTCTTT. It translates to CSVVMNTEAFF. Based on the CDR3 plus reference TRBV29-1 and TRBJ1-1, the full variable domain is SAVISQKPSRDICQRGTSLTIQCQVDSQVTMMFWYRQQPGQSLTLIATANQGSEATYESGFVIDKFPISRPNLTFSTLTVSNMSPEDSSIYLCSVVMNTEAFFGQGTRLTVV.